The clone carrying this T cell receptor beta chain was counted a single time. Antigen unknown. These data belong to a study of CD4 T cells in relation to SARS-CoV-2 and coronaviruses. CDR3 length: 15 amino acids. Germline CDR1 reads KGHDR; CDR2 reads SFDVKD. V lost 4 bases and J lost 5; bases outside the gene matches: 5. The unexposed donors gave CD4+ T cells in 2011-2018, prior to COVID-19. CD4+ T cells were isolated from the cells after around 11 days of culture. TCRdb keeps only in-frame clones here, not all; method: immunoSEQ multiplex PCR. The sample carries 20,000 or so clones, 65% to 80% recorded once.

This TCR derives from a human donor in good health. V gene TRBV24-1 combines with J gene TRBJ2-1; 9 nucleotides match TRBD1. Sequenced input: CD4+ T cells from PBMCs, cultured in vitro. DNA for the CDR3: TGTGCCACCAGTGACGGGGACAGGGTGAACAATGAGCAGTTCTTC. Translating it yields CATSDGDRVNNEQFF.